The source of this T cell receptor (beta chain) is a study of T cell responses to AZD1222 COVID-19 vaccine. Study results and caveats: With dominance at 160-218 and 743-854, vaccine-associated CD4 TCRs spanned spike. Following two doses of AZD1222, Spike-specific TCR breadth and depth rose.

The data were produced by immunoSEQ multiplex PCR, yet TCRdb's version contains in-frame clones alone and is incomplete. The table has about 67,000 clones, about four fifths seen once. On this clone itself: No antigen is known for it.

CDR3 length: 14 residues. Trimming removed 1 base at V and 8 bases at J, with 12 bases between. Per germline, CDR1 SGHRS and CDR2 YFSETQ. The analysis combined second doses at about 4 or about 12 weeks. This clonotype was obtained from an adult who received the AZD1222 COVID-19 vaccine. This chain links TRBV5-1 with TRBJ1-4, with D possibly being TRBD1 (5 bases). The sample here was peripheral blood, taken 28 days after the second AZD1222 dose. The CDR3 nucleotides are TGCGCCAGCAGCTTGCAGGGAGGTTGGGAAAAACTGTTTTTT. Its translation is CASSLQGGWEKLFF.